This entry concerns a single TCR beta chain. This sample is part of a study of blood T cell repertoires in COVID-19. Original handling: Using reference gene primer amplification, nucleated cell counts were estimated. The repertoire was sequenced with immunoSEQ multiplex PCR; TCRdb's copy has only in-frame clones and lacks some. That table supplies the V and J calls and clone size; D and trimming were determined from the DNA. The data contain about 200,000 clones, about 88% of them singletons. Trimming removed 6 bases from V and 0 bases from J; junction bases left unmatched: 13. This CDR3 has 17 residues. CDR1 and CDR2 (germline): MNHEY, SMNVEV (reference sequence).

This sequence originates from a man aged 40-50 years with active or convalescent COVID-19. This chain joins TRBV27 and TRBJ1-1; TRBD1 aligns across 7 bases. Source material: peripheral blood. CDR3 amino acids: CASSRLGQGDLNTEAFF. Here the CDR3 DNA reads TGTGCCAGCAGCCGTCTCGGGCAGGGGGACTTGAACACTGAAGCTTTCTTT.